The rows below give T cell receptor beta chains drawn from one sample of a study of TIL therapy for anti-PD-1-resistant metastatic lung cancer. Assay used: immunoSEQ multiplex PCR; TCRdb lists only in-frame clones, some missing. Here the sample spans 10,000 or so clones, approximately 80% being singletons. The sample was blood, taken at baseline. The source is a person aged 25-79 years with non-small cell lung cancer. CDR3s include the opening cysteine and the closing phenylalanine or tryptophan. A D gene is named only where the DNA matches it firmly. A clone size is listed for some rows: how often the clone was seen (once, few, many), or a class if it is expanded.

V: TRBV6-5
size: once
D: -
J: TRBJ1-5
DNA: TGTGCCAGCAGGTCACATAATAATCAGCCCCAGCATTTT
CDR3: CASRSHNNQPQHF

V: TRBV6-5
size: -
D: TRBD2
J: TRBJ2-2
DNA: TGTGCCAGCGGGCCGGGACTAGCGAACACCGGGGAGCTGTTTTTT
CDR3: CASGPGLANTGELFF

V: TRBV27
size: -
D: TRBD1
J: TRBJ1-4
DNA: TGTGCCAGCAGTCCAATGGGGACAGAGGGGGAAAAACTGTTTTTT
CDR3: CASSPMGTEGEKLFF

V: TRBV9
size: few
D: -
J: TRBJ1-2
DNA: TGTGCCAGCAGCGTAGAGTCAGGGGCTGGGGGCTATGGCTACACCTTC
CDR3: CASSVESGAGGYGYTF

V: TRBV29-1
size: -
D: TRBD1
J: TRBJ2-5
DNA: TGCAGCGCTTTCCGGACAGGGCTGGAGACCCAGTACTTC
CDR3: CSAFRTGLETQYF

V: TRBV2
size: few
D: TRBD1
J: TRBJ1-5
DNA: TGTGCCAGTACAGGGGGAGTAAGTAGACAGCCCCAGCATTTT
CDR3: CASTGGVSRQPQHF

V: TRBV6-5
size: -
D: -
J: TRBJ2-2
DNA: TGTGCCAGCTGGTCCTCGCAGGGCGACACCGGGGAGCTGTTTTTT
CDR3: CASWSSQGDTGELFF

V: TRBV10-1
size: -
D: TRBD2
J: TRBJ2-2
DNA: TGCGCCACAGCGGCGGGAGGGCGAGCCGGGGAGCTGTTTTTT
CDR3: CATAAGGRAGELFF

V: TRBV21-1
size: -
D: -
J: TRBJ2-5
DNA: TGTGCCAGCAGCAAAGGCCAGGACAGGGTGTACCAAGAGACCCAGTACTTC
CDR3: CASSKGQDRVYQETQYF

V: TRBV5-8
size: -
D: TRBD1
J: TRBJ2-1
DNA: TGTGCCAGCAGCCCTATAGGACAGGCCTACAATGAGCAGTTCTTC
CDR3: CASSPIGQAYNEQFF

V: TRBV11-2
size: -
D: TRBD1
J: TRBJ1-5
DNA: TGTGCCAGCAGCCAAACCGGACAGGGAGGGCAGCCCCAGCATTTT
CDR3: CASSQTGQGGQPQHF

V: TRBV5-4
size: -
D: -
J: TRBJ2-1
DNA: TGTGCCAGCAGCAAGGCACAGGGTTGGGAGCAGTTCTTC
CDR3: CASSKAQGWEQFF

V: TRBV6-5
size: -
D: -
J: TRBJ2-1
DNA: TGTGCCAGCAGTTACCCCTCCCGGACCGGGCGGGAGCAGTTCTTC
CDR3: CASSYPSRTGREQFF

V: TRBV5-5
size: -
D: TRBD1
J: TRBJ1-2
DNA: TGTGCCAGCAGCCCTCGCCTCCTCGGACAGGGGGCAGTCTATGGCTACACCTTC
CDR3: CASSPRLLGQGAVYGYTF

V: TRBV9
size: -
D: -
J: TRBJ2-1
DNA: TGTGCCAGCAGCGAGACGACTACCTACAATGAGCAGTTCTTC
CDR3: CASSETTTYNEQFF

V: TRBV4-1
size: -
D: -
J: TRBJ2-1
DNA: TGCGCCAGCAGCCGAGCCGGCGATGAGCAGTTCTTC
CDR3: CASSRAGDEQFF

V: TRBV6-1
size: -
D: -
J: TRBJ1-4
DNA: TGTGCCAGCAGGCAGACAACTAATGAAAAACTGTTTTTT
CDR3: CASRQTTNEKLFF

V: TRBV4-3
size: once
D: -
J: TRBJ2-3
DNA: TGCGCCAGCAGCCAAGGAGCTAGCCCAACCACAGATACGCAGTATTTT
CDR3: CASSQGASPTTDTQYF

V: TRBV11-1
size: -
D: TRBD1
J: TRBJ1-1
DNA: TGTGCCAGCAGGGACAGGGGTTTGCCGAACACTGAAGCTTTCTTT
CDR3: CASRDRGLPNTEAFF

V: TRBV4-2
size: -
D: -
J: TRBJ2-4
DNA: TGTGCCAGCAGCCAGGGGGTCGACAAATTAGGGGGGTACAAAAACATTCAGTACTTC
CDR3: CASSQGVDKLGGYKNIQYF

V: TRBV30
size: -
D: -
J: TRBJ2-2
DNA: TGTGCCTGGAGTGTAGGCGGGACGGTCCCCGGGGAGCTGTTTTTT
CDR3: CAWSVGGTVPGELFF

V: TRBV5-1
size: -
D: TRBD2
J: TRBJ2-2
DNA: TGCGCCAGCAGCCTCCGGGGACTAGCGGCCCTGAACACCGGGGAGCTGTTTTTT
CDR3: CASSLRGLAALNTGELFF

V: TRBV19
size: -
D: -
J: TRBJ2-3
DNA: TGTGCCAGTAGCCTAGTGATTGGCACAGATACGCAGTATTTT
CDR3: CASSLVIGTDTQYF

V: TRBV6-5
size: -
D: -
J: TRBJ2-3
DNA: TGTGCCAGCAGTTCCAAGACTAGCACAGATACGCAGTATTTT
CDR3: CASSSKTSTDTQYF

V: TRBV6-5
size: -
D: TRBD1
J: TRBJ1-5
DNA: TGTGCCAGCAGTTCTCTCGACAGGGGCAATCAGCCCCAGCATTTT
CDR3: CASSSLDRGNQPQHF

V: TRBV19
size: -
D: TRBD1
J: TRBJ1-5
DNA: TGTGCCAGTAGTGCTCCGGGACAGGGTGGCAATCAGCCCCAGCATTTT
CDR3: CASSAPGQGGNQPQHF

V: TRBV9
size: -
D: -
J: TRBJ2-5
DNA: TGTGCCAGCAGCGTCTGGACCGAAGAGACCCAGTACTTC
CDR3: CASSVWTEETQYF

V: TRBV6-4
size: -
D: TRBD2
J: TRBJ2-3
DNA: TGTGCCAGCAGTAATTGGACTAGCGGAGCAGATACGCAGTATTTT
CDR3: CASSNWTSGADTQYF

V: TRBV13
size: -
D: -
J: TRBJ2-7
DNA: TGTGCCAGCAGCCCGTTCCTCATCTACGAGCAGTACTTC
CDR3: CASSPFLIYEQYF

V: TRBV10-3
size: once
D: -
J: TRBJ2-3
DNA: TGTGCCATCAGTGATTCTAGTTCAGCAGATACGCAGTATTTT
CDR3: CAISDSSSADTQYF

V: TRBV30
size: -
D: -
J: TRBJ1-1
DNA: TGTGCCTGGAGTCAAGGACAGATGAACACTGAAGCTTTCTTT
CDR3: CAWSQGQMNTEAFF

V: TRBV7-9
size: -
D: TRBD2
J: TRBJ2-4
DNA: TGTGCCAGCAGCTTAGGGGCGGGAGGGCCGGCCAAAAACATTCAGTACTTC
CDR3: CASSLGAGGPAKNIQYF

V: TRBV4-3
size: -
D: -
J: TRBJ1-3
DNA: TGCGCCAGCAGCCAAGATACGGCGGGGCCAGGAAACACCATATATTTT
CDR3: CASSQDTAGPGNTIYF

V: TRBV4-2
size: -
D: -
J: TRBJ1-5
DNA: TGTGCCAGCAGCCAAGAGTTGTATCAGCCCCAGCATTTT
CDR3: CASSQELYQPQHF

V: TRBV7-9
size: -
D: -
J: TRBJ1-4
DNA: TGTGCCAGCAGCTTAGTGGGCAAAGAGGCGGATGAAAAACTGTTTTTT
CDR3: CASSLVGKEADEKLFF

V: TRBV11-2
size: -
D: TRBD1
J: TRBJ2-2
DNA: TGTGCCAGCAGCACGGGACAGGGGGCGACCGGGGAGCTGTTTTTT
CDR3: CASSTGQGATGELFF

V: TRBV6-6
size: -
D: TRBD2
J: TRBJ2-1
DNA: TGTGCCAGCAGTTTGCGGGAGGGCCAGAGAAATGAGCAGTTCTTC
CDR3: CASSLREGQRNEQFF

V: TRBV28
size: -
D: -
J: TRBJ2-6
DNA: TGTGCCAGCAGACTCCGGGACACCCGCCTTGAAACTGGGGCCAACGTCCTGACTTTC
CDR3: CASRLRDTRLETGANVLTF

V: TRBV5-1
size: -
D: -
J: TRBJ2-3
DNA: TGCGCCAGCAGCCAAGGGGGTTTAGGGAGCACAGATACGCAGTATTTT
CDR3: CASSQGGLGSTDTQYF

V: TRBV5-6
size: -
D: -
J: TRBJ1-1
DNA: TGTGCCAGCAGCTACTGGACCGGGGCCGAAGCTTTCTTT
CDR3: CASSYWTGAEAFF

V: TRBV25-1
size: -
D: -
J: TRBJ2-1
DNA: TGTGCCAGCAGCGATTTGACTTGGAGGGGAGGCAATGAGCAGTTCTTC
CDR3: CASSDLTWRGGNEQFF